Shown below are 8 T cell receptor beta chains from a single sample sequenced in a study of blood T cell repertoires in COVID-19. The data were produced by immunoSEQ multiplex PCR, yet TCRdb's version contains in-frame clones alone and is incomplete. The profile shows around 150,000 clones, less than 85% of them singletons. The specimen sequenced was peripheral blood. These receptors were obtained from a woman older than 75 in a cohort sampled during active or convalescent COVID-19.

In its sample, this clone was seen a few times. This chain joins TRBV13 and TRBJ2-7, with TRBD1 matching over 12 bases. The germline V gene has CDR1 PRHDT and CDR2 FYEKMQ (reference sequence). The CDR3 covers 15 residues. V shed 4 bases and J 4 bases; nucleotides not matched to a gene: 5. The CDR3, as DNA: TGTGCCAGCAGCTACGGGACAGGGGGCCCGTACGAGCAGTACTTC. Translated: CASSYGTGGPYEQYF.

The V gene is TRBV10-2, the J gene TRBJ2-1; TRBD2 aligns across 7 bases. Germline V gene lookup returns CDR1 WSHSY and CDR2 SAAADI. The ends lost 7 bases at V and 9 bases at J; junction bases unmatched: 9. The CDR3 runs 13 residues. The CDR3, as DNA: TGCGCCAGCATTGGACCCTGGGAGGGTGAGCAGTTCTTC. Protein sequence: CASIGPWEGEQFF.

This chain links TRBV5-1 with TRBJ2-1, with D hard to call. The V end was cut by 0 bases, the J end by 3 bases, with 4 bases between. Germline CDR1 reads SGHRS; CDR2 reads YFSETQ. The CDR3 has 13 amino acids. The CDR3 nucleotides are TGCGCCAGCAGCTTGGACTACTACAATGAGCAGTTCTTC. Encoded protein: CASSLDYYNEQFF.

V is TRBV7-3 and J is TRBJ2-5; tentatively, D is TRBD2 (5 bases). The length of the CDR3 is 13 residues. Trimming shortened V by 2 bases and J by 4 bases, and 8 bases separated the two germline ends. Germline CDR1 is SGHTA and CDR2 is FQGTGA. The CDR3 loop reads CASSLLSGETQYF. CDR3 in DNA: TGTGCCAGCAGCTTATTAAGCGGAGAGACCCAGTACTTC.

The rearrangement uses TRBV2 and TRBJ1-2; 7 bases map to TRBD1. This CDR3 is built from 13 residues. Trimming cost V 5 bases and J 2 bases; bases outside gene matches: 2. Germline V lookup: CDR1 SNHLY, CDR2 FYNNEI. DNA for the CDR3: TGTGCCAGCAGTAAGACAGGGAACTATGGCTACACCTTC. Translated: CASSKTGNYGYTF.

The V and J genes are TRBV27 and TRBJ2-2; D unresolved. The germline V gene encodes CDR1 MNHEY and CDR2 SMNVEV (reference sequence). Trimming shortened V by 1 base and J by 6 bases, and 12 bases separated the two germline ends. The CDR3 has 15 residues. The CDR3 reads CASSLFGQVPGELFF. CDR3 in DNA: TGTGCCAGCAGTTTATTCGGCCAGGTGCCCGGGGAGCTGTTTTTT.

V is TRBV19 and J is TRBJ1-2; 10 nucleotides line up with TRBD1. After removal of 7 bases from V and 6 bases from J, the junction contained 8 bases not matched to a gene. The CDR3 extends over 14 amino acids. CDR1 is LNHDA and CDR2 is SQIVND in the germline V gene (reference sequence). The CDR3 reads CASTETGTGDGYTF. As DNA, the CDR3 is TGTGCCAGTACCGAGACCGGGACAGGGGATGGCTACACCTTC.

The chain recombines TRBV19 with TRBJ2-5; D is unresolved. The CDR3 runs 11 residues. V lost 6 bases to trimming and J lost 2 bases, with 4 bases between them. The germline CDR1 and CDR2 sequences are LNHDA and SQIVND (reference sequence). This CDR3 reads CASSRQETQYF. The CDR3 nucleotides are TGTGCCAGTAGCAGACAAGAGACCCAGTACTTC.